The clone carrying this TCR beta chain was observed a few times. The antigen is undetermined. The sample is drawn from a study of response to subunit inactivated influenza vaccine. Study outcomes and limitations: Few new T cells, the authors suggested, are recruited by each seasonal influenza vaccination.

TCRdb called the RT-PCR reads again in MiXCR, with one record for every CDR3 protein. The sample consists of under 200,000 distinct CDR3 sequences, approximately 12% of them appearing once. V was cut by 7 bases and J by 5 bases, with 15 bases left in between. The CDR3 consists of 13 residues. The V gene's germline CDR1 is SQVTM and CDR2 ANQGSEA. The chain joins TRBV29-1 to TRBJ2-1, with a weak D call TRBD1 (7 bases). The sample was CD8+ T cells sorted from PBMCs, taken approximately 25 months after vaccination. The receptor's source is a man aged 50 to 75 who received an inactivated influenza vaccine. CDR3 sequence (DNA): TGCAGCGCCCCCCGGGGGACAGACAATGAGCAGTTCTTC. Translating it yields CSAPRGTDNEQFF.